The 28 T cell receptor beta chains given below trace back to one sample, sequenced in a study of blood T cell repertoires in COVID-19. The repertoire was sequenced with immunoSEQ multiplex PCR; TCRdb's copy has only in-frame clones and lacks some. This sample yields fewer than 35,000 clones, of which approximately 83% are seen a single time; about 70% belongs to the top ten. The sample was peripheral blood. The receptors here all came from a man in his 70s with acute or convalescent COVID-19.

V is TRBV5-1 and J is TRBJ2-7; TRBD1 matches 7 bases. The germline CDR1 and CDR2 sequences are SGHRS and YFSETQ. The length of the CDR3 is 14 residues. V was pared by 4 bases and J by 4 bases, with 8 bases of the junction left unmatched. CDR3 bases: TGCGCCAGCAGCGTACAGGGGCAGGGTTACGAGCAGTACTTC. Translation: CASSVQGQGYEQYF.

This chain uses TRBV6-1 with TRBJ1-2, with TRBD1 as a possible D gene (5 bases). The V end was cut by 2 bases, the J end by 4 bases, with 11 bases between. Germline values: CDR1 MNHNS, CDR2 SASEGT. This CDR3 is 14 amino acids long. The CDR3 sequence: CASSEMGQAYGYTF. CDR3 in DNA: TGTGCCAGCAGTGAAATGGGGCAGGCCTATGGCTACACCTTC.

CDR3 in amino acids: CAIDSRAPTGAYGYTF. CDR3 bases: TGTGCCATCGATTCTAGGGCCCCCACTGGGGCCTATGGCTACACCTTC. The chain couples TRBV24-1 to TRBJ1-2; D possibly corresponds to TRBD1 (5 bases). Germline loops: CDR1 KGHDR, CDR2 SFDVKD. This CDR3 is built from 16 residues. V was shortened by 11 bases and J by 4 bases, with 25 bases between the two germline ends.

This clone showed up just a few times. The J gene is TRBJ1-2, the V gene TRBV6-1; 11 bases line up with TRBD1. CDR3 length: 14 residues. The germline V gene has CDR1 MNHNS and CDR2 SASEGT. V was pared by 3 bases and J by 4 bases, with 1 base of the junction left unmatched. This chain's CDR3 is CASSEGTGGYGYTF. Here the CDR3 DNA reads TGTGCCAGCAGTGAGGGGACAGGGGGCTATGGCTACACCTTC.

The chain uses TRBV28 and TRBJ2-1, with 10 bases fitting TRBD2. Germline V gene lookup returns CDR1 MDHEN and CDR2 SYDVKM. The CDR3 covers 16 residues. J lost 7 bases, V lost 4 bases, and 10 bases had no gene match. As DNA, the CDR3 is TGTGCCAGCAGTTCACCGAGCGGGAGGGCGAGAAATGAGCAGTTCTTC. Its protein product is CASSSPSGRARNEQFF.

The V and J genes are TRBV4-1 and TRBJ2-1; D is possibly TRBD1 (6 bases). The CDR3 sequence is 14 residues long. Trimming removed 4 bases at V and 2 bases at J, with 9 bases between. Germline assignment: CDR1 MGHRA and CDR2 YSYEKL. CDR3 sequence: CASSPGTTYNEQFF. CDR3 DNA: TGCGCCAGCAGCCCCGGGACAACCTACAATGAGCAGTTCTTC.

The genes are TRBV18 and TRBJ1-2; 8 bases fit TRBD1. V trimming: 4 bases; J trimming: 2 bases; junction bases outside the gene matches: 9. CDR1 and CDR2 (germline): KGHSH, LQKENI. The CDR3 is 16 amino acids. CDR3 nucleotides: TGTGCCAGCTCACGGCCGGGACAGGAGAAAAACTATGGCTACACCTTC. Amino acids: CASSRPGQEKNYGYTF.

CDR3 DNA sequence: TGTGCCAGCAGTTTGGTTCAGGGTAACTACGAGCAGTACTTC. Protein product: CASSLVQGNYEQYF. The J gene is TRBJ2-7, the V gene TRBV28, with D perhaps TRBD1 (5 bases). This CDR3 comprises 14 residues. Germline V gene sequence: CDR1 MDHEN, CDR2 SYDVKM. The V end lost 3 bases, the J end lost 3 bases, and 12 bases lay between the germline ends.

This clone was picked up a small number of times. The rearrangement joins TRBV11-2 to TRBJ2-7; D is perhaps TRBD2 (6 bases). V was cut by 3 bases and J by 1 base, with 10 bases left in between. In germline, CDR1 is SGHAT, CDR2 FQNNGV. This CDR3 region has 14 residues. The CDR3 loop is CASSFGSLSYEQYF. For the CDR3, the DNA is TGTGCCAGCAGCTTCGGGAGCTTGTCCTACGAGCAGTACTTC. Looking up the rest from reference TRBV11-2 and TRBJ2-7 gives the full variable domain: EAGVAQSPRYKIIEKRQSVAFWCNPISGHATLYWYQQILGQGPKLLIQFQNNGVVDDSQLPKDRFSAERLKGVDSTLKIQPAKLEDSAVYLCASSFGSLSYEQYFGPGTRLTVT.

The gene calls are TRBV30 and TRBJ1-2; no clear D gene. Germline-derived CDR1 and CDR2 are GTSNPN and SVGIG (reference sequence). This CDR3 contains 14 residues. V was cut by 8 bases and J by 0 bases, with 16 bases left in between. The CDR3 region has the DNA TGTGCCGGGCGGGGAAGGCCAGCTAACTATGGCTACACCTTC. Its protein is CAGRGRPANYGYTF.

This chain joins TRBV28 and TRBJ2-1, with TRBD2 as a possible D gene (7 bases). V lost 6 bases, J lost 5 bases, and 20 bases lay in between. There are 16 residues in the CDR3. Germline lookup yields CDR1 MDHEN and CDR2 SYDVKM. The CDR3 is CASSLGGGRYNNEQFF. CDR3 DNA sequence: TGTGCCAGCAGCCTCGGGGGCGGGAGATACAACAATGAGCAGTTCTTC.

This clone occurred once. This rearrangement joins TRBV6-6 to TRBJ1-4; D perhaps matches TRBD1 (5 bases). The ends were cut back, 4 bases at V and 7 bases at J, with 19 bases in the middle. CDR3 length: 16 residues. The V gene's germline CDR1 is MNHNY and CDR2 SVGAGI (reference sequence). DNA of the CDR3: TGTGCCAGCAGTTCCGACCAGCGGGGCCTCCTTGAAAAACTGTTTTTT. Its protein is CASSSDQRGLLEKLFF.

The gene calls are TRBV7-9 and TRBJ1-6, with 9 bases lining up with TRBD1. V was pared by 5 bases and J by 7 bases, with 0 bases of the junction left unmatched. Looked up from germline, CDR1 is SEHNR and CDR2 is FQNEAQ (reference sequence). This CDR3 region has 13 residues. Here the CDR3 reads CASSGQGNSPLHF. CDR3 in DNA: TGTGCCAGCAGCGGACAGGGGAATTCACCCCTCCACTTT.

The gene calls are TRBV7-7 and TRBJ2-2; TRBD2 might be the D (6 bases). Germline V CDR1 and CDR2: SSHAT, FNYEAQ (reference sequence). This CDR3 has 15 amino acids. V was cut by 2 bases and J by 2 bases, with 9 bases left in between. The CDR3 nucleotides are TGTGCCAGCAGCTTACTGGGAGGCAACACCGGGGAGCTGTTTTTT. It encodes CASSLLGGNTGELFF.

This chain's CDR3 is CAWSVAGDRGFRPQHF. In DNA, the CDR3 is TGTGCCTGGAGCGTCGCGGGGGACAGGGGATTTAGGCCCCAGCATTTT. J is TRBJ1-5 and V is TRBV30; TRBD1 aligns across 10 bases. Germline V CDR1 and CDR2: GTSNPN, SVGIG (reference sequence). This CDR3 is 16 amino acids long. Trimming removed 3 bases from V and 9 bases from J; junction bases left unmatched: 14.

V and J are TRBV3-1 (or the pseudogene TRBV3-2) and TRBJ2-5; the D gene is possibly TRBD2 (6 bases). The CDR3 sequence is 14 residues long. Trimming removed 3 bases from V and 2 bases from J, with 10 bases in between. Germline values: CDR1 LGHDT, CDR2 YNNKEL (reference sequence). The chain's CDR3 is CASSQLATQETQYF. The DNA of the CDR3 is TGTGCCAGCAGCCAGCTAGCGACTCAAGAGACCCAGTACTTC.

The chain links TRBV12-3 or TRBV12-4 to TRBJ2-7, with D possibly being TRBD2 (6 bases). Trimming removed 7 bases at V and 7 bases at J, with 17 bases between. This CDR3 spans 13 amino acids. In DNA, the CDR3 is TGTGCCAGCACCTCCGGGACTTTGGGTGAGCAGTACTTC. Its protein product is CASTSGTLGEQYF.

The J gene is TRBJ2-5, the V gene TRBV9, with 10 bases aligning to TRBD2. This CDR3 region has 15 residues. J lost 1 base, V lost 6 bases, and 6 bases had no gene match. Germline V gene lookup returns CDR1 SGDLS and CDR2 YYNGEE. Here the CDR3 DNA reads TGTGCCAGCACCCCTAGCGGGGGTTTCCAAGAGACCCAGTACTTC. It translates to CASTPSGGFQETQYF.

This rearrangement joins TRBV6-2 or TRBV6-3 to TRBJ2-1; 12 nucleotides match TRBD2. Trimming took 4 bases from V and 10 from J; bases not matched to a gene: 8. The length of the CDR3 is 15 residues. The germline CDR1 and CDR2 sequences are MNHEY and SVGEGT. Here the CDR3 reads CASSLGLAGPGEQFF. The DNA for the CDR3 is TGTGCCAGCAGTTTAGGACTAGCGGGACCGGGCGAGCAGTTCTTC.

The chain couples TRBV2 to TRBJ1-5; 8 bases match TRBD1. The CDR3 is 14 amino acids. Germline CDR1 and CDR2: SNHLY and FYNNEI. Trimming at V came to 6 bases and at J to 6 bases, leaving 7 bases not matched to a gene. The CDR3 nucleotides are TGTGCCAGCAGCCCAGGGGGCGAGGTTCAGCCCCAGCATTTT. It codes for CASSPGGEVQPQHF.

J is TRBJ2-5 and V is TRBV6-1, with D perhaps TRBD1 (6 bases). Germline CDR1 and CDR2: MNHNS and SASEGT. The CDR3 totals 18 residues. V lost 3 bases to trimming and J lost 2 bases, with 22 bases between them. Written as DNA, the CDR3 is TGTGCCAGCAGTGACCCCGGACAGCTCTACAAGAGGCAAGAGACCCAGTACTTC. Protein product: CASSDPGQLYKRQETQYF.

For the CDR3, the DNA is TGCGCCAGCAGCCAAGATTCTGCGGCGCAGTTCTTC. It translates to CASSQDSAAQFF. The V call is TRBV4-3, the J call TRBJ2-1, with D hard to call. The CDR3 is made up of 12 amino acids. V dropped 0 bases and J dropped 12 bases, with 9 bases sitting between them. Germline V gene data show CDR1 as LGHNA and CDR2 as YSLEER.

This clone was counted once. This chain joins TRBV11-3 and TRBJ2-7; 10 positions agree with TRBD1. Losses at the gene ends were 5 bases for V and 2 bases for J; bases not matched to a gene: 6. Germline-derived CDR1 and CDR2 are SGHNT and YENEEA. The CDR3 spans 15 residues. CDR3 sequence: CASSRAGTGAYEQYF. Written as DNA, the CDR3 is TGTGCCAGCAGCCGAGCCGGGACAGGGGCCTACGAGCAGTACTTC.

The chain joins TRBV7-9 to TRBJ2-3; 7 positions match TRBD2. The length of the CDR3 is 16 residues. The germline V gene encodes CDR1 SEHNR and CDR2 FQNEAQ (reference sequence). The V and J ends lost 1 base and 3 bases, in that order; junction bases with no gene match: 7. CDR3 amino acids: CASSLGAGEPTDTQYF. The CDR3, as DNA: TGTGCCAGCAGCTTAGGGGCGGGAGAGCCGACAGATACGCAGTATTTT. Complete variable domain (other parts from reference TRBV7-9 and TRBJ2-3): DTGVSQNPRHKITKRGQNVTFRCDPISEHNRLYWYRQTLGQGPEFLTYFQNEAQLEKSRLLSDRFSAERPKGSFSTLEIQRTEQGDSAMYLCASSLGAGEPTDTQYFGPGTRLTVL.

This clone was counted between two and nine times. The genes are TRBV30 and TRBJ1-5; D remains ambiguous. Trimming took off 1 base at V and 3 bases at J, with 10 bases between the two ends. Germline CDR1 is GTSNPN and CDR2 is SVGIG (reference sequence). This CDR3 contains 14 residues. CDR3 sequence (DNA): TGTGCCTGGAGTGCGGCGGGGTTCAATCAGCCCCAGCATTTT. Its translation is CAWSAAGFNQPQHF.

CDR3 in amino acids: CASSISDNSYEQYF. For the CDR3, the DNA is TGTGCCAGTAGTATTTCGGACAACTCCTACGAGCAGTACTTC. V is TRBV19 and J is TRBJ2-7, with D possibly being TRBD1 (5 bases). With 3 bases removed from V and 0 bases from J, the gap between germline ends came to 9 bases. The length of the CDR3 is 14 residues. Germline V gene sequence: CDR1 LNHDA, CDR2 SQIVND (reference sequence).

The rearrangement links TRBV28 to TRBJ1-2; D gene unclear. Germline V lookup: CDR1 MDHEN, CDR2 SYDVKM. The CDR3 extends over 13 amino acids. Trimming stripped 7 bases from V and 2 bases from J, with 11 bases between. CDR3 region: CASTERANYGYTF. In DNA, the CDR3 is TGTGCCAGCACAGAGAGGGCAAACTATGGCTACACCTTC.

V is TRBV28 and J is TRBJ2-7; D is unclear. Germline V gene data show CDR1 as MDHEN and CDR2 as SYDVKM. This CDR3 contains 14 residues. V was cut by 4 bases and J by 2 bases, with 12 bases left in between. The CDR3 DNA reads TGTGCCAGCAGTTCTAACTCCTTGACCTACGAGCAGTACTTC. Its protein is CASSSNSLTYEQYF.